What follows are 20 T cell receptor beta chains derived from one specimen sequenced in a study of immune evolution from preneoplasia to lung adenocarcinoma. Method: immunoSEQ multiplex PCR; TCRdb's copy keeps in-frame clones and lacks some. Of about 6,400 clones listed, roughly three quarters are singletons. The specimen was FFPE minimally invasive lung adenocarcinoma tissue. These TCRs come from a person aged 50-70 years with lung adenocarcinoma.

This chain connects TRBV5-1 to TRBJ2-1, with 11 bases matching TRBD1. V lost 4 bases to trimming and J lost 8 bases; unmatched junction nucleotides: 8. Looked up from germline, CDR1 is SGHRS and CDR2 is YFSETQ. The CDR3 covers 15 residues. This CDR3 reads CASSLAGTGGHEQFF. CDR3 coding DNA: TGCGCCAGCAGCCTAGCCGGGACAGGGGGACATGAGCAGTTCTTC. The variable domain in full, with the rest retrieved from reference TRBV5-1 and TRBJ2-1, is KAGVTQTPRYLIKTRGQQVTLSCSPISGHRSVSWYQQTPGQGLQFLFEYFSETQRNKGNFPGRFSGRQFSNSRSEMNVSTLELGDSALYLCASSLAGTGGHEQFFGPGTRLTVL.

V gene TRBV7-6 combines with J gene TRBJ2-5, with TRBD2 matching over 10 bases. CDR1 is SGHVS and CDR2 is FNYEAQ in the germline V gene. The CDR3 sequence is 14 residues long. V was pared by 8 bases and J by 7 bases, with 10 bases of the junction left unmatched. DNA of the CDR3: TGTGCCAGCGGGAGGACTAGCGGCGATGGGACCCAGTACTTC. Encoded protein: CASGRTSGDGTQYF.

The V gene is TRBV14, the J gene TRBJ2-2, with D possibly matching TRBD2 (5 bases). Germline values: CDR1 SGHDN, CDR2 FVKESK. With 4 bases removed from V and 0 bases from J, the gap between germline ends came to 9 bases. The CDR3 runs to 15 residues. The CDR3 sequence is CASSPLGSNTGELFF. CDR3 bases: TGTGCCAGCAGCCCACTAGGATCGAACACCGGGGAGCTGTTTTTT. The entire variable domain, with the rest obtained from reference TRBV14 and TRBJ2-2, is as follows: EAGVTQFPSHSVIEKGQTVTLRCDPISGHDNLYWYRRVMGKEIKFLLHFVKESKQDESGMPNNRFLAERTGGTYSTLKVQPAELEDSGVYFCASSPLGSNTGELFFGEGSRLTVL.

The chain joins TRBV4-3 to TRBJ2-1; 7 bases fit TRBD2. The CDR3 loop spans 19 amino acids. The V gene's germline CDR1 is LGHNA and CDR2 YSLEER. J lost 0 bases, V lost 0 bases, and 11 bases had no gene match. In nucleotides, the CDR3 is TGCGCCAGCAGCCAAGAGCAGGGTATGTGGGAGGGCTCCTACAATGAGCAGTTCTTC. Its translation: CASSQEQGMWEGSYNEQFF.

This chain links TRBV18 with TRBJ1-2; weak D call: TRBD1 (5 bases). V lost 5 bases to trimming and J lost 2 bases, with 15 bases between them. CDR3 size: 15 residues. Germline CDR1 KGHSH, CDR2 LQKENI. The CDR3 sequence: CASSKEDRRNYGYTF. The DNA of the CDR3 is TGTGCCAGCTCAAAAGAAGACAGACGGAACTATGGCTACACCTTC.

CDR3: CASSFPLAGGTYEQYF. As DNA, the CDR3 is TGTGCCAGCAGCTTTCCCCTAGCGGGAGGGACCTACGAGCAGTACTTC. The rearrangement joins TRBV11-2 to TRBJ2-7, with 12 positions matching TRBD2. Germline CDR1 SGHAT, CDR2 FQNNGV. V shed 3 bases, J shed 2 bases, and the junction held 5 bases outside the gene matches. The CDR3 extends over 16 amino acids.

The CDR3: CASSWGAQPQHF. The CDR3 nucleotides are TGTGCCAGCAGCTGGGGGGCCCAGCCCCAGCATTTT. The rearrangement joins TRBV7-9 to TRBJ1-5; D perhaps matches TRBD1 (6 bases). This CDR3 contains 12 residues. The V gene's germline CDR1 is SEHNR and CDR2 FQNEAQ (reference sequence). Trimming removed 4 bases from V and 7 bases from J, with 8 bases in between. Together with reference TRBV7-9 and TRBJ1-5, the CDR3 gives the full variable domain: DTGVSQNPRHKITKRGQNVTFRCDPISEHNRLYWYRQTLGQGPEFLTYFQNEAQLEKSRLLSDRFSAERPKGSFSTLEIQRTEQGDSAMYLCASSWGAQPQHFGDGTRLSIL.

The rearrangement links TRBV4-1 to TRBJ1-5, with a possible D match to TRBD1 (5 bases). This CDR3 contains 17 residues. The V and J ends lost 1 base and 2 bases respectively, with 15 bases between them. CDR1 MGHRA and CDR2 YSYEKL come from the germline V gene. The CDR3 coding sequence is TGCGCCAGCAGCCAAGGGGTTGGGGCATCGGGCAATCAGCCCCAGCATTTT. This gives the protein CASSQGVGASGNQPQHF.

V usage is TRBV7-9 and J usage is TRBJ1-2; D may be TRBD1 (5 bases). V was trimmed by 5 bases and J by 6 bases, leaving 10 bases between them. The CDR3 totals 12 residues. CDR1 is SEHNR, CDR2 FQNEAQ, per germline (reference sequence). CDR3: CASSQTGDGYTF. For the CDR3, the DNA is TGTGCCAGCAGCCAGACGGGGGATGGCTACACCTTC.

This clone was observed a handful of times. Here the CDR3 DNA reads TGCGCCAGCAGCCAAACGCTAGCGGGAGCCACAGATACGCAGTATTTT. It is translated as CASSQTLAGATDTQYF. The rearrangement links TRBV4-3 to TRBJ2-3; the match to TRBD2 covers 10 bases. Germline CDR1 LGHNA, CDR2 YSLEER. This CDR3 contains 16 residues. The V segment lost 2 bases and the J segment 2 bases; nucleotides outside the gene matches: 4.

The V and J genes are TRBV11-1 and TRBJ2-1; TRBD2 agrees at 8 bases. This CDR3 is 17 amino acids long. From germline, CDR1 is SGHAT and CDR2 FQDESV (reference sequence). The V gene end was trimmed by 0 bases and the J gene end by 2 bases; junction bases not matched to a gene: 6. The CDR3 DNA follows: TGTGCCAGCAGCTTAGCGTTTCGGGGGGGCGCCTACAATGAGCAGTTCTTC. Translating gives CASSLAFRGGAYNEQFF.

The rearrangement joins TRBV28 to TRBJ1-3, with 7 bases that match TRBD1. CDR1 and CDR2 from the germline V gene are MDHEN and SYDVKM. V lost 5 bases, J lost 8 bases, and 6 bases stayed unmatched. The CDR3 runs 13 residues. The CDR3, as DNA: TGTGCCAGCAGTCTCGACAGGGTAGACACCATATATTTT. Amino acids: CASSLDRVDTIYF.

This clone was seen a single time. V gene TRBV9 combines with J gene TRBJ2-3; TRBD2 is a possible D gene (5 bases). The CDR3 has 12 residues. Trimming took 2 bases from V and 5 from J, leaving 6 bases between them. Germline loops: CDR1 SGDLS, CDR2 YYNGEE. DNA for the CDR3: TGTGCCAGCAGCGTCGAGGGAGATACGCAGTATTTT. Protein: CASSVEGDTQYF.

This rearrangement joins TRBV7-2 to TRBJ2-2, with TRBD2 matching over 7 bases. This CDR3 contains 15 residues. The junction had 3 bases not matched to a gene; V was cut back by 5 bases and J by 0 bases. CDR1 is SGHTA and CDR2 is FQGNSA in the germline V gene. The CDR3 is CASSPLAANTGELFF. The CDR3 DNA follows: TGTGCCAGCAGCCCTCTAGCGGCGAACACCGGGGAGCTGTTTTTT.

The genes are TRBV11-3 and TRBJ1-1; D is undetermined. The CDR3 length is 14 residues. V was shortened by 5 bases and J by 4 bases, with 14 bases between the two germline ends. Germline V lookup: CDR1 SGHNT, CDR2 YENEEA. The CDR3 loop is CASSAEGLGTEAFF. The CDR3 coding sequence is TGTGCCAGCAGCGCAGAGGGCTTGGGCACTGAAGCTTTCTTT.

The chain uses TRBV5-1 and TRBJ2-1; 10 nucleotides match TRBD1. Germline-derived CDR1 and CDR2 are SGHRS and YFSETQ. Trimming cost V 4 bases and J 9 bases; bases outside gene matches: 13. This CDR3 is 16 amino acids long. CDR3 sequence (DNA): TGCGCCAGCAGCCACGGGAGGGGACAGGGGTCCGGTGAGCAGTTCTTC. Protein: CASSHGRGQGSGEQFF.

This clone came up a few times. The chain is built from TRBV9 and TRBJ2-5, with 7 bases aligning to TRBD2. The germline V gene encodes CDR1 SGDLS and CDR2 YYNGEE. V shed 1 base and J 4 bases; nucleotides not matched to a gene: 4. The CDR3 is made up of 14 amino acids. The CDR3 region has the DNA TGTGCCAGCAGCGTATACGGGGGGTTAGAGACCCAGTACTTC. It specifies CASSVYGGLETQYF.

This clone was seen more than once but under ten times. The CDR3 DNA sequence: TGTGCCAGCAGCAACGACATGCAGCAGTTCTTC. It translates to CASSNDMQQFF. The chain has TRBV7-2 and TRBJ2-1; D is unresolved. V lost 5 bases and J 11 bases, leaving 10 bases between the germline ends. This CDR3 contains 11 residues. Germline V lookup: CDR1 SGHTA, CDR2 FQGNSA.

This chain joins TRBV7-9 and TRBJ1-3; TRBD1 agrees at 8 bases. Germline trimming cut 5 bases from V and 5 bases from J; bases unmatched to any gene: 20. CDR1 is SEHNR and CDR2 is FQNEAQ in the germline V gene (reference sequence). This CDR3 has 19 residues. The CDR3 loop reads CASSGLRTGHVRNRNTIYF. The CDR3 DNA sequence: TGTGCCAGCAGCGGCCTAAGGACAGGGCACGTCCGGAATCGAAACACCATATATTTT.

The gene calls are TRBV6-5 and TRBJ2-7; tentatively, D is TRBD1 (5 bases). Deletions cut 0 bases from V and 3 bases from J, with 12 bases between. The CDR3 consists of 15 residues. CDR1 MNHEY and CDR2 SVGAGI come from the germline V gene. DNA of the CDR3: TGTGCCAGCAGTTACTCGGCCAGGGCAGTCTACGAGCAGTACTTC. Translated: CASSYSARAVYEQYF.